This T cell receptor (beta chain) was found in a study of T cells expressing NK-cell markers. Study background: Among eight sequenced donors, seven carried HCMV seropositivity while one was seronegative. Study results and caveats: Dominance of the CD3+CD56-NKG2C+ fraction by these clonotypes also held in a handful of donors. Of the CD8+ T cell pool in roughly six donors, roughly 1.0-7.5% was accounted for by dominant NKG2C+ clonotypes.

Of note for this clonotype: Its target is unknown.

In germline, CDR1 is KGHSH, CDR2 LQKENI. The CDR3 spans 15 residues. TCRdb re-called the 5' RACE reads; every CDR3 protein appears as one record, without DNA. The sample table sets out roughly 150,000 distinct CDR3 sequences. Material for sequencing was blood T cells: a sorted CD56 or NKG2C T cell subset, CD4+ or CD8+ T cells, or bulk PBMC T cells (not recorded which). This chain joins TRBV18 and TRBJ2-3; TCRdb proposes TRBD1, but this gene call is untestable without DNA. This TCR was sampled from a woman between 18 and 75 years old in good health. The CDR3 protein is CASSPPGQGSDTQYF.